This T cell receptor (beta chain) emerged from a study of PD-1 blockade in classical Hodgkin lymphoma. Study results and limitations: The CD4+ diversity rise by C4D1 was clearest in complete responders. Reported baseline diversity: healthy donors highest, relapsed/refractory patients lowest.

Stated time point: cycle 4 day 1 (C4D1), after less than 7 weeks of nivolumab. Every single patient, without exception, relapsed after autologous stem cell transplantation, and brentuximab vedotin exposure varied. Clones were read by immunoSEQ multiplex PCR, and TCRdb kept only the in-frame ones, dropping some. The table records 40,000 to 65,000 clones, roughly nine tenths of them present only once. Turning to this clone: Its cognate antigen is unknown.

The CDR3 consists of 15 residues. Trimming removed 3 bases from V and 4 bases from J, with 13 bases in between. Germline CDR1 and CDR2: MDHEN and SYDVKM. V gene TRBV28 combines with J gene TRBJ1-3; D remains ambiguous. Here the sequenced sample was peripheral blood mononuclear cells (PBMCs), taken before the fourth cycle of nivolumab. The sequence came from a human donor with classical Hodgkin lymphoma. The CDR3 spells CASSLGSLRGNTIYF. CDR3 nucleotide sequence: TGTGCCAGCAGTTTGGGGAGTCTACGGGGAAACACCATATATTTT.